This T cell receptor beta chain is from a study of CD8 T cells in Susac syndrome. In contrast to the negatively isolated CD8+ and CD4+ T cells, TEMRA cells were FACS-enriched. The V segment lost 7 bases and the J segment 3 bases; nucleotides outside the gene matches: 10. The CDR3 loop spans 16 amino acids. Germline-derived CDR1 and CDR2 are SGHNT and YYREEE (reference sequence). RNA totalling roughly 0.5 to 1 ug underwent reverse transcription with random hexamers. TCRdb re-called the immunoSEQ multiplex PCR reads through MiXCR, storing one row per CDR3 protein. There are over 130,000 distinct CDR3 sequences in the sample; approximately 95% occur only once, and around 0.11% lies in the top ten.

The chain has TRBV5-4 and TRBJ2-3; 11 bases align to TRBD2. Sequenced sample: CD4+ T cells from PBMCs. The source of this sequence is a human donor with multiple sclerosis. The DNA for the CDR3 is TGTGCCAGCCGCCTTAGCGGGGGGGCCTGGACAGATACGCAGTATTTT. Translated: CASRLSGGAWTDTQYF.